This T cell receptor beta chain was profiled in a study of T cell repertoires in cytomegalovirus infection. About the research overall: CMV infection together with matching HLA type was indicated by public TCR beta signatures. Study-level results: What dominated the ex vivo response were HLA-C-restricted CMV-specific TCR beta clonotypes. Summed public TCR beta family frequency identified CMV carriers bearing the relevant HLA.

One entry per CDR3 protein results from TCRdb running MiXCR on the reads. Of 490,000 or so distinct CDR3 sequences detected, about 11% appear once; the ten largest clones hold roughly a tenth. This clonotype was recorded many times. The antigen is not known. The sample taken for sequencing was PBMCs. The sequence came from a human donor in good health (CMV status not recorded). Some clones in this sample may be carry-over from other donors' samples.

The CDR3: CASSRGQGAEYGYTF. In nucleotides, the CDR3 is TGTGCCAGCAGCCGTGGACAGGGGGCGGAGTATGGCTACACCTTC. The chain couples TRBV12-3 or TRBV12-4 to TRBJ1-2; 11 bases align to TRBD1. CDR3 length equals 15 residues. Germline trimming cut 6 bases from V and 5 bases from J; bases unmatched to any gene: 8.